This T cell receptor (beta chain) was documented in a study of cytomegalovirus exposure and HLA in healthy donors (dated by TCRdb to 2017 to 2019). For the wider study: According to a later analysis, the roughly 130 validation repertoires were produced on the same platform as the 700 or so repertoires of the first cohort. The aim of the study was to test whether cataloging public T cell receptors could identify signatures of past pathogen exposure. In addition to the first cohort of 666 subjects, a separate validation cohort of around 110 different subjects was used. High-throughput TCR immunosequencing, statistical association of individual TCRs with disease status, and machine learning were combined to predict cytomegalovirus infection status. Overall study outcomes, separate from this receptor: The authors suggested that the approach could potentially be extended to other disease states and immunological phenotypes. The classifier was reported to diagnose cytomegalovirus status with high specificity and sensitivity in both the original and validation cohorts. In the study, about 150 TCR beta chains were listed as associated with cytomegalovirus. Most TCR sequences were observed very rarely across donors, whereas some public TCRs were present in many individuals. Subsequent analysis determined that TCRs grouped into clusters in the first cohort also showed a tendency toward co-occurrence across the roughly 110 validation repertoires, and 85% to 95% of cluster scores exceeded 0. In vitro tests confirmed that a few of the cytomegalovirus-associated TCR beta chains recognize cytomegalovirus antigens. A later analysis had no HLA typing for the validation cohort, so co-occurrence there was scored across all 110 or so repertoires.

The donors were included in the validation cohort of over a hundred subjects, a group kept apart from the approximately 650-subject first cohort. Libraries were constructed by the immunoSEQ multiplex PCR assay. The paper's data handling went like this. A statistical classification framework was developed to diagnose cytomegalovirus status using the catalog of TCR beta chain sequences. TCRdb mirrors the immuneACCESS table, restricted to in-frame sequences. Some clones are absent from its copies; in checked studies, under half trace to an unresolved V gene, and the reason for the others is unknown. V and J calls and clone size are given by that table; D and trimming were obtained from the DNA. The sample has 55,000 to 70,000 clones on record, roughly 94% of them singletons. Clones ranked in the top ten supply 2% to 2.5% of the sample. A remark on this clone: There is no known antigen for this receptor. No base quality values were provided; no much bigger clone lies one nucleotide off.

From its cysteine to its phenylalanine, the CDR3 spans 13 amino acids. Of all the DNA, just the CDR3 is kept, 39 bases in frame from base 1. The germline V gene provides CDR1 KGHSH and CDR2 LQKENI. V is clipped by 4 bases and J by 3 bases, and the sequence between their germline boundaries is 9 bases long. The chain employs TRBV18 and TRBJ1-1; too little of a D gene remains to name it. Material: PBMCs. The origin of this receptor is a young man in good health and CMV-seronegative. The DNA sequence reads TGTGCCAGCTCACGCGGCGATTACACTGAAGCTTTCTTT. Its protein reads: CASSRGDYTEAFF.